The 23 T cell receptor beta chains in this list originate from one sample, sequenced in a study of cytomegalovirus exposure and HLA in healthy donors. Researchers ran the PCR with 60 Vbeta and 13 Jbeta primers. Data came from immunoSEQ multiplex PCR; TCRdb stores just in-frame clones and leaves some out. The sample contains about 190,000 clones, about 87% of which appear only once. Input material: PBMCs. Every receptor here comes from a man aged 25 to 45 in good health and CMV-seronegative.

This clone has more than one count but fewer than ten. The chain carries TRBV7-9 and TRBJ1-3; no clear D gene. Trimming pared 1 base from V and 2 bases from J, leaving 15 bases between. CDR1 is SEHNR, CDR2 FQNEAQ, per germline (reference sequence). The CDR3 has 17 residues. The CDR3 coding sequence is TGTGCCAGCAGCTTAGGACGGCCAGACTTAGCTGGAAACACCATATATTTT. Residues: CASSLGRPDLAGNTIYF.

On this clone: Within the sample, other DNA sequences also encode this same CDR3. The chain carries TRBV9 and TRBJ2-3; 9 bases fit TRBD2. CDR1 and CDR2 from the germline V gene are SGDLS and YYNGEE. V shed 0 bases, J shed 1 base, and the junction held 3 bases outside the gene matches. This CDR3 contains 16 residues. The CDR3 region is CASSVGLAGGTDTQYF. The CDR3, as DNA: TGTGCCAGCAGCGTAGGATTAGCGGGGGGCACAGATACGCAGTATTTT. Using reference TRBV9 and TRBJ2-3 for the parts outside the CDR3, the full variable domain is DSGVTQTPKHLITATGQRVTLRCSPRSGDLSVYWYQQSLDQGLQFLIQYYNGEERAKGNILERFSAQQFPDLHSELNLSSLELGDSALYFCASSVGLAGGTDTQYFGPGTRLTVL.

Comments on this clone: The identical CDR3 is also encoded by other nucleotide sequences in the sample. J is TRBJ2-7 and V is TRBV27, with 7 bases matching TRBD1. With 6 bases clipped from V and 0 bases from J, the junction kept 8 bases outside the gene matches. The CDR3 is made up of 15 amino acids. The germline V gene has CDR1 MNHEY and CDR2 SMNVEV (reference sequence). CDR3 protein: CASSHHRGLSYEQYF. The CDR3 DNA sequence: TGTGCCAGCAGCCATCACAGGGGTCTCTCCTACGAGCAGTACTTC.

This chain connects TRBV5-1 to TRBJ1-4; unclear D gene. The V gene lost 2 bases and the J gene lost 8 bases, with 10 bases spanning the gap. There are 13 residues in the CDR3. Germline lookup yields CDR1 SGHRS and CDR2 YFSETQ. The CDR3 region has the DNA TGCGCCAGCAGCTTCGGTGATCACGAAAAACTGTTTTTT. Its translation: CASSFGDHEKLFF.

The chain employs TRBV6-4 and TRBJ1-1; 8 nucleotides line up with TRBD1. This CDR3 comprises 13 residues. CDR1 MRHNA and CDR2 SNTAGT come from the germline V gene. J gave up 1 base and V 6 bases, and 1 base lay outside the gene matches. The CDR3 DNA reads TGTGCCAGCAGACAGGGGGGGAACACTGAAGCTTTCTTT. It yields the protein CASRQGGNTEAFF.

The chain combines TRBV15 with TRBJ2-1; 12 bases fit TRBD2. This CDR3 contains 14 residues. The germline V gene has CDR1 LNHNV and CDR2 YYDKDF (reference sequence). The V segment lost 6 bases and the J segment 9 bases; nucleotides outside the gene matches: 6. The CDR3 DNA reads TGTGCCACCAGGGCTAGCGGGAGGGCCAGTGAGCAGTTCTTC. This translates into CATRASGRASEQFF.

The chain carries TRBV20-1 and TRBJ2-7; no firm D call. The V end was cut by 1 base, the J end by 6 bases, with 7 bases between. Germline assignment: CDR1 DFQATT and CDR2 SNEGSKA (reference sequence). This CDR3 region has 11 residues. In DNA form, the CDR3 reads TGCAGTGCTAGAGTGGCCCGCGAGCAGTACTTC. The encoded protein is CSARVAREQYF.

The chain joins TRBV9 to TRBJ1-3; TRBD1 matches 7 bases. V was pared by 2 bases and J by 1 base, with 21 bases of the junction left unmatched. This CDR3 spans 21 amino acids. Germline assignment: CDR1 SGDLS and CDR2 YYNGEE. The CDR3 spells CASSVTSGTAYLSTSGNTIYF. In nucleotides, the CDR3 is TGTGCCAGCAGCGTCACTTCCGGGACAGCGTATTTATCAACTTCTGGAAACACCATATATTTT.

V is TRBV11-3 and J is TRBJ2-5, with D maybe TRBD1 (6 bases). The CDR3 runs 16 residues. Germline V gives CDR1 SGHNT, CDR2 YENEEA. The V and J ends lost 4 bases and 4 bases respectively, with 19 bases between them. The CDR3 region is CASSSGTVGGRETQYF. CDR3 DNA: TGTGCCAGCAGCTCGGGGACCGTTGGGGGCAGAGAGACCCAGTACTTC.

As to this clone: Relative to the germline gene, one junction end is altered; a read error may explain this. In DNA, the CDR3 is TGTGCCAGCAGTCTACAGGGGAAGAATGAAAGACTGTTTTTT. Translation gives CASSLQGKNERLFF. The V and J genes are TRBV2 and TRBJ1-4; TRBD1 aligns across 7 bases. The CDR3 covers 14 residues. CDR1 SNHLY and CDR2 FYNNEI come from the germline V gene.

This clone appeared once. The rearrangement links TRBV25-1 to TRBJ2-3; 7 bases agree with TRBD2. V was pared by 3 bases and J by 4 bases, with 10 bases of the junction left unmatched. The CDR3 totals 16 residues. The germline V gene encodes CDR1 MGHDK and CDR2 SYGVNS. CDR3 sequence reads: CASSEPGGRGADTQYF. The CDR3, as DNA: TGTGCCAGCAGTGAGCCGGGAGGAAGGGGCGCAGATACGCAGTATTTT.

V and J are TRBV5-4 and TRBJ2-5, with 12 bases that match TRBD1. The J segment lost 10 bases and the V segment lost 3 bases, leaving 13 bases of the junction unmatched. The V gene's germline CDR1 is SGHNT and CDR2 YYREEE (reference sequence). This CDR3 is built from 16 residues. This CDR3 reads CASSWRVVGQGANQYF. In DNA form, the CDR3 reads TGTGCCAGCAGCTGGAGGGTGGTGGGACAGGGGGCGAACCAGTACTTC.

This clone was detected only once. The rearrangement joins TRBV5-4 to TRBJ2-7, with TRBD2 matching 8 bases. With 4 bases clipped from V and 11 bases from J, the junction kept 8 bases outside the gene matches. The CDR3 totals 12 residues. The V gene's germline CDR1 is SGHNT and CDR2 YYREEE (reference sequence). The CDR3 DNA sequence: TGTGCCAGCAGCCCCCGGGGGGGGGAGGAGTACTTC. It specifies CASSPRGGEEYF.

V gene TRBV27 combines with J gene TRBJ2-7, with D possibly TRBD2 on 5 matching bases. Germline assignment: CDR1 MNHEY and CDR2 SMNVEV (reference sequence). The CDR3 is made up of 15 amino acids. The germline V and J ends were trimmed by 5 bases and 4 bases, with 18 bases remaining between them. CDR3 amino acids: CASSDSGEGEYEQYF. CDR3 nucleotides: TGTGCCAGCAGTGATTCGGGCGAGGGAGAATACGAGCAGTACTTC.

This sequence joins TRBV2 and TRBJ2-2; D is perhaps TRBD1 (5 bases). The CDR3 contains 12 residues. V was trimmed by 6 bases and J by 7 bases, leaving 9 bases between them. The germline V gene encodes CDR1 SNHLY and CDR2 FYNNEI. CDR3 in DNA: TGTGCCAGCAGGGCAGGGTTCGGGGAGCTGTTTTTT. Its protein is CASRAGFGELFF.

The chain couples TRBV5-4 to TRBJ1-6, with TRBD1 identical over 7 bases. CDR1 SGHNT and CDR2 YYREEE come from the germline V gene (reference sequence). The CDR3 totals 16 residues. V dropped 0 bases and J dropped 9; count of bases not matched to a gene: 9. CDR3: CASSLGMAGGLSPLHF. In DNA, the CDR3 is TGTGCCAGCAGCTTGGGGATGGCAGGGGGTCTTTCACCCCTCCACTTT.

This clone was seen a few times. The gene calls are TRBV15 and TRBJ2-7, with D possibly TRBD1 on 5 matching bases. Trimming shortened V by 1 base and J by 3 bases, and 13 bases separated the two germline ends. The germline CDR1 and CDR2 sequences are LNHNV and YYDKDF (reference sequence). The CDR3 is 15 amino acids. The CDR3, as DNA: TGTGCCACCAGCAGAGTGAAGGGGTCGGTCTACGAGCAGTACTTC. Its protein is CATSRVKGSVYEQYF.

Comment on this clone: The junction departs from the called germline gene at one end, perhaps through a read error. The same CDR3 also results from other DNA sequences found in this sample. The V call is TRBV27, the J call TRBJ1-6; D is undetermined. Germline V gene lookup returns CDR1 MNHEY and CDR2 SMNVEV (reference sequence). CDR3 size: 12 residues. The CDR3 loop is CASSNLGSPLHF. CDR3 in DNA: TGTGCTAGCAGCAATCTCGGTTCACCCCTCCACTTT.

For the CDR3, the DNA is TGTGCCAGCAGCCACTTTGCGGGAGGGGAGCGGCAGTACTTC. It translates to CASSHFAGGERQYF. The genes are TRBV14 and TRBJ2-7; the match to TRBD2 covers 9 bases. J was trimmed by 9 bases and V by 3 bases; bases with no gene match: 9. CDR3 length: 14 residues. CDR1 is SGHDN and CDR2 is FVKESK in the germline V gene.

In its sample, this clone was seen once. The rearrangement links TRBV2 to TRBJ1-1, with no clear D. Trimming took 7 bases from V and 11 from J, leaving 23 bases between them. The CDR3 totals 14 residues. Germline V gene lookup returns CDR1 SNHLY and CDR2 FYNNEI. CDR3 sequence (DNA): TGTGCCAGCACCCCCCGAGCTGGGCAAAAAGAGGCTTTCTTT. Translated, it gives CASTPRAGQKEAFF.

The chain is built from TRBV15 and TRBJ2-7; TRBD1 is a possible D gene (7 bases). The CDR3 totals 16 residues. CDR1 and CDR2 from the germline V gene are LNHNV and YYDKDF (reference sequence). The V and J ends lost 1 base and 1 base respectively, with 14 bases between them. In DNA, the CDR3 is TGTGCCACCAGCAGAGGGGCAGGGGGGTCATCCTACGAGCAGTACTTC. It encodes CATSRGAGGSSYEQYF.

The chain carries TRBV7-9 and TRBJ2-4; no firm D call. The germline CDR1 and CDR2 sequences are SEHNR and FQNEAQ (reference sequence). V lost 11 bases to trimming and J lost 1 base, with 24 bases between them. The CDR3 spans 17 residues. CDR3: CACQPSAATGAKNIQYF. The CDR3 nucleotides are TGTGCCTGCCAACCCAGTGCAGCCACGGGTGCCAAAAACATTCAGTACTTC.

The rearrangement joins TRBV5-4 to TRBJ2-5, with 12 bases lining up with TRBD2. Germline V gene lookup returns CDR1 SGHNT and CDR2 YYREEE (reference sequence). V shed 7 bases, J shed 1 base, and the junction held 11 bases outside the gene matches. This CDR3 is 17 amino acids long. This chain's CDR3 is CASRQSLGLAGQETQYF. CDR3 coding DNA: TGTGCCAGCCGCCAATCGTTGGGACTAGCGGGCCAAGAGACCCAGTACTTC.